This note documents a single T cell receptor beta chain sequence. Its antigen is undetermined. Sequencing used immunoSEQ multiplex PCR; TCRdb keeps in-frame clones, though not all of them. The sample comprises tens of thousands of clones, roughly 88% of which are singletons, and 5.5% to 7% rests with the top ten. This sample is part of a study of identifying expanded T cells in peripheral blood. General study results and limits: About 1.3 clones differed between technical replicates, versus about 15 and 19 over time. Across healthy donors, higher total template counts meant significantly greater roughly 2-week count variance.

During the collection period, no donor immune events like infections were recorded. The J segment lost 4 bases and the V segment lost 4 bases, leaving 13 bases of the junction unmatched. Germline V lookup: CDR1 SGHRS, CDR2 YFSETQ. CDR3 length equals 16 residues. The specimen was blood. The receptor was derived from a person aged 18 to 70 in good health. The chain is built from TRBV5-1 and TRBJ2-5, with 7 bases identical to TRBD2. CDR3 DNA: TGCGCCAGCAGCCCATTGGGGGGGTCGACGGGAGAGACCCAGTACTTC. Its protein product is CASSPLGGSTGETQYF.